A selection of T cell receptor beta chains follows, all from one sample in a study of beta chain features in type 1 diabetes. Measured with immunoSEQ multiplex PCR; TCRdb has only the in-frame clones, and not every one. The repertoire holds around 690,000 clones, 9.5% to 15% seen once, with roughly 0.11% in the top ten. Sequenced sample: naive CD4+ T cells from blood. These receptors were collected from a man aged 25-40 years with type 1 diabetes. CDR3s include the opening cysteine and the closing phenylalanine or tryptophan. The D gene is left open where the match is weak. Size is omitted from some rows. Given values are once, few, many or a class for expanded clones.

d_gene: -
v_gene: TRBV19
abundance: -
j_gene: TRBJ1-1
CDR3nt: TGTGCCAGTGAGACAACTAACGCGAGGGAAGCTTTCTTT
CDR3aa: CASETTNAREAFF

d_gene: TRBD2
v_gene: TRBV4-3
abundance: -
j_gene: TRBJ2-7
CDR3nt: TGCGCCAGCAGCGAAGGACTAGCGGGGGGCCCAATTACCTACGAGCAGTACTTC
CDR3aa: CASSEGLAGGPITYEQYF

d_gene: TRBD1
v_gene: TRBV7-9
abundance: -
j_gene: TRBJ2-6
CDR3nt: TGTGCCAGCCCAACGGACAGGAAGCTAGCTGGGGCCAACGTCCTGACTTTC
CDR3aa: CASPTDRKLAGANVLTF

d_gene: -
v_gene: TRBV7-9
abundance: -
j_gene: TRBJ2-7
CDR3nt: TGTGCCAGCAGCCCCAGGGAAGGGTCGGACGAGCAGTACTTC
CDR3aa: CASSPREGSDEQYF

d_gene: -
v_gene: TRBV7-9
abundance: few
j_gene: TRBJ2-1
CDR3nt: TGTGCCAGCAGCTTAGCCGGAGGGGATGAGCAGTTCTTC
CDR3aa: CASSLAGGDEQFF

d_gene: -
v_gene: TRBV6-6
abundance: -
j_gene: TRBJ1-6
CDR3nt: TGTGCCAGCCGGCATAATTCACCCCTCCACTTT
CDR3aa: CASRHNSPLHF

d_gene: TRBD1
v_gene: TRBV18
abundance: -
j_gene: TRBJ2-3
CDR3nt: TGTGCCAGCTCACCACTCTCAGGGGGAGGCACAGATACGCAGTATTTT
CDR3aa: CASSPLSGGGTDTQYF

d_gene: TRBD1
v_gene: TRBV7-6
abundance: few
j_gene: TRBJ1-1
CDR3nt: TGTGCCAGCAGCTACCTGACAGGGGAAGTCACTGAAGCTTTCTTT
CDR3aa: CASSYLTGEVTEAFF

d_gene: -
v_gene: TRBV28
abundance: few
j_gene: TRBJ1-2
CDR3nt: TGTGCCAGCACCACCCAGGGCTATGGCTACACCTTC
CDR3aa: CASTTQGYGYTF

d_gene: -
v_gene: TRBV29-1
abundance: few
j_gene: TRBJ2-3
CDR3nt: TGCAGCGTTGCAGAGATCGACCCCCAACAACTCCCCAGCACAGATACGCAGTATTTT
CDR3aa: CSVAEIDPQQLPSTDTQYF

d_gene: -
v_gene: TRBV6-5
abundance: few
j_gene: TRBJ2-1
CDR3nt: TGTGCCAGCAGCCCGTGGAATGAGCAGTTCTTC
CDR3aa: CASSPWNEQFF

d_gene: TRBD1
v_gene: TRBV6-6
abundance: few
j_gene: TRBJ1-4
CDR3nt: TGTGCCAGCAGAAGAGGCGAGACAGGGCGAGAAAAACTGTTTTTT
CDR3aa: CASRRGETGREKLFF

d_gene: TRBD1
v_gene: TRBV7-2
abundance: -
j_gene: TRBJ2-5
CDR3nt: TGTGCCAGCAGCTTAGGACAGGGTGTTCAAGAGACCCAGTACTTC
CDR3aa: CASSLGQGVQETQYF

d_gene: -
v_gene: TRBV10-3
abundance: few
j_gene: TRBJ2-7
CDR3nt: TGTGCCATCAGAGGAGAACAAGATAGGGGGTCGAGGGGAGAGCAGTACTTC
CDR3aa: CAIRGEQDRGSRGEQYF

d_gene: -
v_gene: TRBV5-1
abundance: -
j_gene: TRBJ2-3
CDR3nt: TGCGCCAGCAGCTCGGACAGTCATCGCACAGATACGCAGTATTTT
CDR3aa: CASSSDSHRTDTQYF

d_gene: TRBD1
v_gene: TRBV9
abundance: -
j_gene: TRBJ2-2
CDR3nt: TGTGCCAGCAGCGCAGTACAGGGGGCGTTGCACCCCGGGGAGCTGTTTTTT
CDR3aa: CASSAVQGALHPGELFF

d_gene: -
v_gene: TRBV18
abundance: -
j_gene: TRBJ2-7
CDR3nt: TGTGCCAGCTCACCACAGGAGGGGGCCTACGAGCAGTACTTC
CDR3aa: CASSPQEGAYEQYF

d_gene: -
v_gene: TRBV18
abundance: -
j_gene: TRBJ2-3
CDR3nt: TGTGCCAGCTCACCCACCGGTCAGGGGAGCTCAGATACGCAGTATTTT
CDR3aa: CASSPTGQGSSDTQYF

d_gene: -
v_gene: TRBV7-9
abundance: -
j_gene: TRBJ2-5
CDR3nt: TGTGCCAGCAGCTTGATGTACCAAGAGACCCAGTACTTC
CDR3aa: CASSLMYQETQYF

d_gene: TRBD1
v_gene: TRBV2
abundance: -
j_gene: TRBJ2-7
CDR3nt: TGTGCCACCCGCCCGGGACAGGGGGCTTACGAGCAGTACTTC
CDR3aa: CATRPGQGAYEQYF